This passage covers 13 T cell receptor beta chains from one sample sequenced in a study of OX40 agonist ivuxolimab in advanced cancers. Using immunoSEQ multiplex PCR, the repertoire was profiled, and TCRdb retains in-frame clones only, with some absent. This table has some 50,000 clones, approximately 85% appearing once. The sequencing used CD4+ or CD8+ T cells sorted from blood, collected in a trial of the OX40 agonist ivuxolimab. The receptors come from an adult with an advanced solid tumor such as melanoma, head and neck, liver or kidney cancer.

The chain has TRBV27 and TRBJ2-7, with 9 bases aligning to TRBD1. The CDR3 is 14 residues long. Germline V lookup: CDR1 MNHEY, CDR2 SMNVEV (reference sequence). The V gene end was trimmed by 10 bases and the J gene end by 6 bases; junction bases not matched to a gene: 13. CDR3 protein: CATSEPGQGGEQYF. CDR3 sequence (DNA): TGTGCCACCTCAGAACCGGGACAGGGTGGCGAGCAGTACTTC.

This chain connects TRBV7-9 to TRBJ1-5, with D possibly TRBD1 on 5 matching bases. With 1 base removed from V and 7 bases from J, the gap between germline ends came to 8 bases. CDR3 length: 13 residues. Per the germline V gene, CDR1 is SEHNR and CDR2 is FQNEAQ (reference sequence). The CDR3 region is CASSLGGGQPQHF. In nucleotides, the CDR3 is TGTGCCAGCAGCTTAGGGGGGGGGCAGCCCCAGCATTTT.

The gene calls are TRBV18 and TRBJ2-4; D call uncertain. With 2 bases removed from V and 6 bases from J, the gap between germline ends came to 14 bases. The CDR3 contains 15 residues. Looked up from germline, CDR1 is KGHSH and CDR2 is LQKENI. In DNA form, the CDR3 reads TGTGCCAGCTCACCAGTCCAATCCAGCCTAAACATTCAGTACTTC. Its translation is CASSPVQSSLNIQYF.

The CDR3 sequence is CASSSTGGGTEAFF. CDR3 DNA: TGTGCCAGCAGCTCCACAGGGGGAGGCACTGAAGCTTTCTTT. V is TRBV5-6 and J is TRBJ1-1, with 8 nucleotides matching TRBD1. The germline CDR1 and CDR2 sequences are SGHDT and YYEEEE. Losses at the gene ends were 3 bases for V and 4 bases for J; bases not matched to a gene: 5. CDR3 size: 14 residues.

This chain links TRBV5-6 with TRBJ2-7; TRBD2 aligns across 8 bases. Germline V gene sequence: CDR1 SGHDT, CDR2 YYEEEE. Unmatched junction bases numbered 8, after V lost 4 bases and J lost 2 bases. The CDR3 is 15 residues long. The CDR3 region has the DNA TGTGCCAGCAGCCCCCGGGCGGGAGGCGCCTACGAGCAGTACTTC. This encodes CASSPRAGGAYEQYF.

This chain links TRBV9 with TRBJ2-7; 8 positions match TRBD2. The trim removed 3 bases at V and 3 bases at J, leaving 5 bases unmatched. Germline CDR1 SGDLS, CDR2 YYNGEE. CDR3 length equals 14 residues. In DNA, the CDR3 is TGTGCCAGCAGCGCCCAGCGGGGGAGCTACGAGCAGTACTTC. It specifies CASSAQRGSYEQYF.

The V and J genes are TRBV28 and TRBJ2-2; D is possibly TRBD1 (5 bases). Germline V CDR1 and CDR2: MDHEN, SYDVKM. The CDR3 sequence is 15 residues long. Deletions cut 5 bases from V and 10 bases from J, with 20 bases between. CDR3 nucleotide sequence: TGTGCCAGCAGTACCAACAGGTGGCTCACCAAGGAGCTGTTTTTT. Translated, it gives CASSTNRWLTKELFF.

The chain joins TRBV6-1 to TRBJ2-7, with D uncertain. The CDR3 has 13 amino acids. Trimming pared 3 bases from V and 2 bases from J, leaving 8 bases between. CDR1 is MNHNS, CDR2 SASEGT, per germline. As DNA, the CDR3 is TGTGCCAGCAGTGAGTCCCAGGCCTACGAGCAGTACTTC. Residues: CASSESQAYEQYF.

The chain employs TRBV7-9 and TRBJ1-1; D is undetermined. The V end was cut by 3 bases, the J end by 5 bases, with 13 bases between. Per the germline V gene, CDR1 is SEHNR and CDR2 is FQNEAQ (reference sequence). The CDR3 is 14 amino acids. The CDR3 DNA reads TGTGCCAGCAGCTTGCGGGAGGGTGAGACTGAAGCTTTCTTT. Translation: CASSLREGETEAFF.

The V gene is TRBV2, the J gene TRBJ2-3, with D tentatively TRBD1 (6 bases). The CDR3 spans 14 residues. Trimming pared 2 bases from V and 3 bases from J, leaving 9 bases between. CDR1 is SNHLY, CDR2 FYNNEI, per germline. The CDR3 loop reads CASSERGWTDTQYF. In DNA, the CDR3 is TGTGCCAGCAGTGAAAGGGGGTGGACAGATACGCAGTATTTT.

This chain joins TRBV28 and TRBJ2-3, with TRBD2 identical over 10 bases. V lost 5 bases, J lost 0 bases, and 2 bases stayed unmatched. This CDR3 has 15 amino acids. Looked up from germline, CDR1 is MDHEN and CDR2 is SYDVKM. The CDR3 protein is CASSISGGSTDTQYF. The CDR3 bases are TGTGCCAGCAGTATTAGCGGGGGGAGCACAGATACGCAGTATTTT.

V usage is TRBV23-1 and J usage is TRBJ2-1, with 11 positions matching TRBD1. TRBV23-1 is designated an ORF whose function remains uncertain. V gave up 0 bases and J gave up 7 bases; unmatched junction bases: 17. This CDR3 region has 20 residues. The CDR3 reads CASSQSSLSRTGGWGNEQFF. CDR3 bases: TGCGCCAGCAGTCAATCGTCCCTATCTCGGACAGGGGGCTGGGGTAATGAGCAGTTCTTC.

V is TRBV7-2 and J is TRBJ2-3; 8 bases align to TRBD1. The CDR3 consists of 15 residues. V shed 4 bases and J 5 bases; nucleotides not matched to a gene: 8. Per the germline V gene, CDR1 is SGHTA and CDR2 is FQGNSA. Here the CDR3 reads CASSSWDRSGDTQYF. Written as DNA, the CDR3 is TGTGCCAGCAGCTCATGGGACAGGTCCGGAGATACGCAGTATTTT.